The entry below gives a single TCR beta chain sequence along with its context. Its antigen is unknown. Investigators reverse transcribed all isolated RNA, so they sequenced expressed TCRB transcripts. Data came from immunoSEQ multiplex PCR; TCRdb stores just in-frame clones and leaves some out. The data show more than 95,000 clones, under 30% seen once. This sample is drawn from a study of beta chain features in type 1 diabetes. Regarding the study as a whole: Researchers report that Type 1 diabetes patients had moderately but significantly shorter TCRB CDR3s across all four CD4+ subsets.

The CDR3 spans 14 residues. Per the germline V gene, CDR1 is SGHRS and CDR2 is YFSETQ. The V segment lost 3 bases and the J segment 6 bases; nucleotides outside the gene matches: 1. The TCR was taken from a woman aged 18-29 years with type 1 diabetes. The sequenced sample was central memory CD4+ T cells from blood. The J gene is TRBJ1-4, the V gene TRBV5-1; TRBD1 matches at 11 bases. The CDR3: CASSSGQGDEKLFF. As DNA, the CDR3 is TGCGCCAGCAGCTCGGGACAGGGGGATGAAAAACTGTTTTTT.